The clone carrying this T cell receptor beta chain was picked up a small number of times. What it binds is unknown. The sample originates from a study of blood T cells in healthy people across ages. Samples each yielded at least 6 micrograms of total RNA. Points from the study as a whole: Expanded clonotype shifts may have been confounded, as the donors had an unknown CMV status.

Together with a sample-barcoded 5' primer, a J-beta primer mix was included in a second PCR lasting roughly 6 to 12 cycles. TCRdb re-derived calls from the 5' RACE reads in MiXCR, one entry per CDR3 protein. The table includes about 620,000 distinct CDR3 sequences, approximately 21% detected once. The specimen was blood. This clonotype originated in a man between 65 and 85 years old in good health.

CDR3 DNA sequence: TGCAGTGCTCGTCCCGACAGGGCGGCAGGCAATCAGCCCCAGCATTTT. Translated, it gives CSARPDRAAGNQPQHF. The rearrangement links TRBV20-1 to TRBJ1-5, with 7 bases identical to TRBD1. Germline CDR1 and CDR2: DFQATT and SNEGSKA (reference sequence). Germline trimming cut 5 bases from V and 2 bases from J; bases unmatched to any gene: 12. CDR3 size: 16 residues.